Below, 24 T cell receptor beta chains from the same sample are listed, as sequenced in a study of blood T cell repertoires in COVID-19. TCRdb's copy holds only in-frame clones and misses some; the assay was immunoSEQ multiplex PCR. This sample has 59,000 or so clones, with approximately 80% found just once. Sequenced input: peripheral blood. The source is a man aged 60 to 69 with acute or convalescent COVID-19.

The chain couples TRBV7-2 to TRBJ2-3; 9 bases fit TRBD2. Unmatched junction bases numbered 14, after V lost 10 bases and J lost 3 bases. The CDR3 length is 16 residues. Looked up from germline, CDR1 is SGHTA and CDR2 is FQGNSA. For the CDR3, the DNA is TGTGCCACCAAGGGGTACAGCGGGGGGCCGACAGATACGCAGTATTTT. Translating it yields CATKGYSGGPTDTQYF.

V and J are TRBV7-2 and TRBJ2-1, with TRBD2 identical over 8 bases. Germline assignment: CDR1 SGHTA and CDR2 FQGNSA. This CDR3 is 16 amino acids long. The ends lost 1 base at V and 1 base at J; junction bases unmatched: 3. CDR3 region: CASSLGASGSYNEQFF. As DNA, the CDR3 is TGTGCCAGCAGCTTAGGGGCTAGCGGGTCCTACAATGAGCAGTTCTTC.

The V gene is TRBV7-9, the J gene TRBJ2-1; 9 bases agree with TRBD2. The CDR3 totals 16 residues. V dropped 7 bases and J dropped 2; count of bases not matched to a gene: 9. CDR1 is SEHNR, CDR2 FQNEAQ, per germline (reference sequence). The CDR3 loop reads CASTFSGGRTYNEQFF. CDR3 nucleotides: TGTGCCAGCACCTTTAGCGGGGGAAGGACCTACAATGAGCAGTTCTTC.

The rearrangement joins TRBV7-6 to TRBJ1-2, with TRBD1 as a possible D gene (5 bases). The germline V and J ends were trimmed by 4 bases and 2 bases, with 8 bases remaining between them. Germline loops: CDR1 SGHVS, CDR2 FNYEAQ. The CDR3 has 13 residues. The DNA of the CDR3 is TGTGCCAGCAGCTCCCGGGGGAACTATGGCTACACCTTC. This translates into CASSSRGNYGYTF.

V and J are TRBV28 and TRBJ1-2; D might be TRBD1 (6 bases). This CDR3 comprises 15 residues. Trimming removed 7 bases from V and 8 bases from J, with 23 bases in between. Per germline, CDR1 MDHEN and CDR2 SYDVKM. CDR3 sequence: CASNWDTSPGGGYTF. The CDR3 nucleotides read TGTGCCAGCAATTGGGACACCTCCCCCGGTGGAGGCTACACCTTC.

The chain employs TRBV27 and TRBJ2-2; TRBD2 matches 8 bases. CDR1 MNHEY and CDR2 SMNVEV come from the germline V gene (reference sequence). After removal of 3 bases from V and 3 bases from J, the junction contained 15 bases not matched to a gene. The CDR3 is made up of 19 amino acids. CDR3 in DNA: TGTGCCAGCAGTTTTGTCAGGCCCCAAAGCGGGGGTTACACCGGGGAGCTGTTTTTT. Its translation: CASSFVRPQSGGYTGELFF.

The chain recombines TRBV5-1 with TRBJ1-1; the D is unclear. Looked up from germline, CDR1 is SGHRS and CDR2 is YFSETQ. The CDR3 sequence is 13 residues long. Trimming shortened V by 4 bases and J by 0 bases, and 7 bases separated the two germline ends. Here the CDR3 reads CASSQDMNTEAFF. The CDR3 region has the DNA TGCGCCAGCAGCCAAGACATGAACACTGAAGCTTTCTTT.

The chain employs TRBV7-2 and TRBJ2-2; D gene unclear. Germline-derived CDR1 and CDR2 are SGHTA and FQGNSA. V was pared by 2 bases and J by 3 bases, with 10 bases between. This CDR3 is built from 15 residues. The DNA of the CDR3 is TGTGCCAGCAGCTTAAAAACTCTGTACACCGGGGAGCTGTTTTTT. Amino acid sequence: CASSLKTLYTGELFF.

This rearrangement joins TRBV7-2 to TRBJ2-5, with TRBD1 as a possible D gene (6 bases). V was trimmed by 4 bases and J by 0 bases, leaving 6 bases between them. This CDR3 comprises 13 residues. The germline gives CDR1 SGHTA, CDR2 FQGNSA. The CDR3 region has the DNA TGTGCCAGCAGCTGGGACAACCAAGAGACCCAGTACTTC. This encodes CASSWDNQETQYF.

The V gene is TRBV7-8, the J gene TRBJ2-2, with D unclear. V shed 2 bases and J shed 2 bases, with 9 bases lying between them. CDR3 length equals 15 residues. Germline V CDR1 and CDR2: SGHVS, FQNEAQ. The CDR3 reads CASSLMGSNTGELFF. CDR3 bases: TGTGCCAGCAGCTTAATGGGCTCTAACACCGGGGAGCTGTTTTTT.

The J gene is TRBJ1-1, the V gene TRBV7-2, with D uncertain. V lost 1 base to trimming and J lost 10 bases, with 13 bases between them. The CDR3 is made up of 13 amino acids. Germline loops: CDR1 SGHTA, CDR2 FQGNSA. For the CDR3, the DNA is TGTGCCAGCAGCTTAGGTGGGGAGGACGGAGCTTTCTTT. This codes for CASSLGGEDGAFF.

The V call is TRBV27, the J call TRBJ1-1; D is possibly TRBD1 (6 bases). Germline V gene sequence: CDR1 MNHEY, CDR2 SMNVEV (reference sequence). With 6 bases removed from V and 1 base from J, the gap between germline ends came to 15 bases. CDR3 size: 15 residues. The CDR3 bases are TGTGCCAGCAGACAAAATGTACAGGGGAACACTGAAGCTTTCTTT. The encoded protein is CASRQNVQGNTEAFF.

The V gene is TRBV3-1 (or the pseudogene TRBV3-2), the J gene TRBJ2-7; D gene ambiguous. The CDR3 has 12 residues. Germline V lookup: CDR1 LGHDT, CDR2 YNNKEL (reference sequence). V lost 1 base to trimming and J lost 5 bases, with 6 bases between them. DNA of the CDR3: TGTGCCAGCAGCCAAGCGAGGAACGAGCAGTACTTC. The encoded protein is CASSQARNEQYF.

V is TRBV19 and J is TRBJ2-5; 7 bases agree with TRBD2. Germline V gives CDR1 LNHDA, CDR2 SQIVND (reference sequence). The J segment lost 5 bases and the V segment lost 3 bases, leaving 6 bases of the junction unmatched. The CDR3 length is 14 residues. CDR3: CASSIEAGRETQYF. For the CDR3, the DNA is TGTGCCAGTAGTATCGAAGCGGGGAGGGAGACCCAGTACTTC.

The chain recombines TRBV5-1 with TRBJ2-7; TRBD1 agrees at 8 bases. Germline values: CDR1 SGHRS, CDR2 YFSETQ. Trimming removed 4 bases from V and 3 bases from J; junction bases left unmatched: 9. CDR3 length equals 15 residues. CDR3 sequence: CASSLGGTGFYEQYF. The CDR3 nucleotides are TGCGCCAGCAGCCTGGGCGGGACAGGATTCTACGAGCAGTACTTC.

The chain employs TRBV30 and TRBJ2-7; possible D gene TRBD2, 7 bases. V lost 4 bases, J lost 3 bases, and 13 bases lay in between. Germline-derived CDR1 and CDR2 are GTSNPN and SVGIG (reference sequence). This CDR3 is built from 13 residues. CDR3 in amino acids: CAWTQGTIYEQYF. The CDR3, as DNA: TGTGCCTGGACTCAGGGGACTATCTACGAGCAGTACTTC.

This rearrangement joins TRBV10-3 to TRBJ2-5, with 10 bases matching TRBD1. Germline-derived CDR1 and CDR2 are ENHRY and SYGVKD. The CDR3 totals 16 residues. V gave up 3 bases and J gave up 0 bases; unmatched junction bases: 4. The DNA for the CDR3 is TGTGCCATCAGTGAAGGGGGACAGGGGTACCAAGAGACCCAGTACTTC. Its translation: CAISEGGQGYQETQYF.

The chain is built from TRBV7-8 and TRBJ2-3, with D uncertain. The V and J ends lost 3 bases and 0 bases respectively, with 7 bases between them. Germline values: CDR1 SGHVS, CDR2 FQNEAQ. The CDR3 extends over 14 amino acids. The CDR3 nucleotides are TGTGCCAGCAGCTTCCGTCTTAGCACAGATACGCAGTATTTT. This encodes CASSFRLSTDTQYF.

The chain couples TRBV28 to TRBJ2-5; perhaps TRBD1 as D (6 bases). The CDR3 is 12 amino acids. Germline V CDR1 and CDR2: MDHEN, SYDVKM. The V and J ends lost 7 bases and 5 bases respectively, with 11 bases between them. CDR3 protein: CASNQGWETQYF. The CDR3 region has the DNA TGTGCCAGCAATCAGGGGTGGGAGACCCAGTACTTC. The whole variable domain, filled in from reference TRBV28 and TRBJ2-5, reads DVKVTQSSRYLVKRTGEKVFLECVQDMDHENMFWYRQDPGLGLRLIYFSYDVKMKEKGDIPEGYSVSREKKERFSLILESASTNQTSMYLCASNQGWETQYFGPGTRLLVL.

This chain joins TRBV7-9 and TRBJ2-3; TRBD2 matches at 7 bases. CDR3 length: 16 amino acids. V was clipped by 6 bases and J by 2 bases; unmatched bases: 11. Germline CDR1 SEHNR, CDR2 FQNEAQ (reference sequence). The CDR3, as DNA: TGTGCCAGCAGTCACAGACGTCTAGCGGTCACAGATACGCAGTATTTT. It codes for CASSHRRLAVTDTQYF. Looking up the rest from reference TRBV7-9 and TRBJ2-3 gives the full variable domain: DTGVSQNPRHKITKRGQNVTFRCDPISEHNRLYWYRQTLGQGPEFLTYFQNEAQLEKSRLLSDRFSAERPKGSFSTLEIQRTEQGDSAMYLCASSHRRLAVTDTQYFGPGTRLTVL.

The chain uses TRBV7-6 and TRBJ2-7; D is possibly TRBD1 (5 bases). CDR1 is SGHVS, CDR2 FNYEAQ, per germline. V dropped 6 bases and J dropped 4 bases, with 16 bases sitting between them. This CDR3 is built from 14 residues. This CDR3 reads CASSAGHGPYEQYF. CDR3 DNA: TGTGCCAGCAGTGCCGGACATGGCCCTTACGAGCAGTACTTC.

This chain links TRBV29-1 with TRBJ2-1, with D tentatively TRBD2 (5 bases). The CDR3 has 12 residues. Between the trimmed V and J ends, which lost 7 bases and 6 bases, there was a span of 13 bases. Germline assignment: CDR1 SQVTM and CDR2 ANQGSEA. CDR3 sequence (DNA): TGCAGCGCCCGGCGGGCCCCCAATGAGCAGTTCTTC. It is translated as CSARRAPNEQFF.

V is TRBV14 and J is TRBJ1-2, with a weak D call TRBD1 (6 bases). Germline-derived CDR1 and CDR2 are SGHDN and FVKESK. Trimming stripped 5 bases from V and 8 bases from J, with 15 bases between. This CDR3 region has 13 residues. The CDR3 sequence: CASSLGHAAGYTF. The CDR3 region has the DNA TGTGCCAGCAGCTTGGGACACGCCGCGGGCTACACCTTC.

The chain's CDR3 is CASSEGPKTGELFF. Written as DNA, the CDR3 is TGTGCCAGCAGTGAAGGTCCCAAAACCGGGGAGCTGTTTTTT. This chain uses TRBV6-1 with TRBJ2-2, with D uncertain. The CDR3 has 14 amino acids. Germline CDR1 reads MNHNS; CDR2 reads SASEGT. The ends were cut back, 1 base at V and 5 bases at J, with 8 bases in the middle.